This T cell receptor beta chain was identified during a study of T-cell memory formation after mild COVID-19. Study details: Largely donor-specific sequence clusters came from a couple of donors.

The ends were cut back, 1 base at V and 4 bases at J, with 17 bases in the middle. The CDR3 is made up of 17 amino acids. Germline CDR1 SGHVS, CDR2 FQNEAQ. This clonotype was seen a handful of times. Its specificity is not known. TCRdb processed the 5' RACE reads anew with MiXCR; each CDR3 protein has one entry. The sample yields 35,000 to 45,000 distinct CDR3 sequences, 6% to 9.5% seen once. Study outcomes and limitations: Among contracting clones, CD4+ were mainly CM/EM and CD8+ enriched in EMRA. Among clones contracting day 15 to 85, CD4/CD8 was balanced, whereas later expanders leaned CD4+. Some responding clones appeared in pre-infection memory, suggesting cross-reactive memory joined.

The sequencing sample was made of PBMCs or a T cell subset sorted from them (not recorded which). V is TRBV7-8 and J is TRBJ2-1; D may be TRBD1 (6 bases). The TCR sequence derives from a man between 18 and 29 years old who had mild COVID-19 (a few samples of this study predate the infection). Cell type and time point are not known. Written as DNA, the CDR3 is TGTGCCAGCAGCTTAGTCAATAGGGGGTCGGGTTACAATGAGCAGTTCTTC. Its protein product is CASSLVNRGSGYNEQFF.